The 7 T cell receptor beta chains listed next were all sequenced from one sample in a study of blood T cells in healthy people across ages. Through a sample-barcoded 5' primer and a J-beta primer mix, a second PCR was run for roughly 6 to 12 cycles. Via MiXCR, TCRdb re-called the 5' RACE reads, giving one row per CDR3 protein. The sample lists hundreds of thousands of distinct CDR3 sequences, about 30% occurring once. Specimen: blood. Receptor source: a woman aged 80 or over in good health.

The chain is built from TRBV7-2 and TRBJ2-7; 12 nucleotides line up with TRBD1. CDR1 SGHTA and CDR2 FQGNSA come from the germline V gene. The V segment lost 3 bases and the J segment 6 bases; nucleotides outside the gene matches: 6. This CDR3 has 15 amino acids. Here the CDR3 DNA reads TGTGCCAGCAGCTTTCTGCCGGGACAGGGGGCCGAGCAGTACTTC. Translated, it gives CASSFLPGQGAEQYF. The full variable domain, rest sourced from reference TRBV7-2 and TRBJ2-7, is GAGVSQSPSNKVTEKGKDVELRCDPISGHTALYWYRQSLGQGLEFLIYFQGNSAPDKSGLPSDRFSAERTGGSVSTLTIQRTQQEDSAVYLCASSFLPGQGAEQYFGPGTRLTVT.

This clonotype was counted only a few times. A much larger clone lies one base from this, so it may be a read error. The V and J genes are TRBV7-3 and TRBJ2-1; TRBD2 matches at 9 bases. The CDR3 spans 20 residues. Germline loops: CDR1 SGHTA, CDR2 FQGTGA. The V gene end was trimmed by 5 bases and the J gene end by 0 bases; junction bases not matched to a gene: 17. CDR3: CASSRGTGGGAGDSYNEQFF. Here the CDR3 DNA reads TGTGCCAGCAGCCGAGGGACTGGCGGGGGGGCCGGGGACTCCTACAATGAGCAGTTCTTC. Full variable domain (rest looked up from reference TRBV7-3 and TRBJ2-1): GAGVSQTPSNKVTEKGKYVELRCDPISGHTALYWYRQSLGQGPEFLIYFQGTGAADDSGLPNDRFFAVRPEGSVSTLKIQRTERGDSAVYLCASSRGTGGGAGDSYNEQFFGPGTRLTVL.

This clonotype was counted many times. V and J are TRBV12-3 or TRBV12-4 and TRBJ2-1; TRBD2 aligns across 14 bases. The CDR3 has 15 residues. V shed 6 bases, J shed 8 bases, and the junction held 6 bases outside the gene matches. The CDR3 loop reads CASRLTSGGAYEQFF. The CDR3 region has the DNA TGTGCCAGCAGACTGACTAGCGGGGGGGCCTATGAGCAGTTCTTC.

This clonotype showed up many times. V usage is TRBV12-3 or TRBV12-4 and J usage is TRBJ2-7, with a possible D match to TRBD2 (6 bases). The CDR3 loop spans 13 amino acids. With 2 bases removed from V and 6 bases from J, the gap between germline ends came to 11 bases. The CDR3 nucleotides read TGTGCCAGCAGTTTAACTAGGGAGGCCGAGCAGTACTTC. It codes for CASSLTREAEQYF.

This clonotype was seen many times. The V gene is TRBV7-9, the J gene TRBJ1-2, with 9 bases identical to TRBD1. The V and J ends lost 5 bases and 2 bases, in that order; junction bases with no gene match: 18. The V gene's germline CDR1 is SEHNR and CDR2 FQNEAQ (reference sequence). The CDR3 is 19 residues long. In DNA, the CDR3 is TGTGCCAGCAGCCCCCGGGACAGGGTCCCCACGGACCGCAACTATGGCTACACCTTC. Amino acids: CASSPRDRVPTDRNYGYTF.

The rearrangement links TRBV9 to TRBJ2-1; D possibly uses TRBD1 or TRBD2 (5 bases each). Germline loops: CDR1 SGDLS, CDR2 YYNGEE. The CDR3 spans 14 residues. Trimming pared 3 bases from V and 8 bases from J, leaving 15 bases between. CDR3 sequence (DNA): TGTGCCAGCAGCGGGGACGTTTTAGGGTATGAGCAGTTCTTC. Translated, it gives CASSGDVLGYEQFF.

This clonotype was observed a few times. The chain carries TRBV3-1 and TRBJ1-1; D is undetermined. V was shortened by 0 bases and J by 0 bases, with 20 bases between the two germline ends. The CDR3 totals 19 residues. In germline, CDR1 is LGHDT, CDR2 YNNKEL (reference sequence). CDR3 sequence (DNA): TGTGCCAGCAGCCAAGATCCAAGGCACGGTCAAAGAATGAACACTGAAGCTTTCTTT. Translating it yields CASSQDPRHGQRMNTEAFF. Variable domain in full (rest from reference TRBV3-1 and TRBJ1-1): DTAVSQTPKYLVTQMGNDKSIKCEQNLGHDTMYWYKQDSKKFLKIMFSYNNKELIINETVPNRFSPKSPDKAHLNLHINSLELGDSAVYFCASSQDPRHGQRMNTEAFFGQGTRLTVV.